Given below is one TCR beta chain in context. The sample comes from a study of T cells in Graves' hyperthyroidism and ophthalmopathy. Amplified TCR beta CDR3 regions came from RNA transcripts. HTBI primers were employed in a first-round RT-PCR of the TCR CDR3. Using its own MiXCR run on the multiplex PCR reads, TCRdb lists one record per CDR3 protein. The sample holds approximately 590,000 distinct CDR3 sequences, just over 45% seen once. Germline lookup yields CDR1 SGHVS and CDR2 FQNEAQ. V was trimmed by 5 bases and J by 5 bases, leaving 18 bases between them. This CDR3 has 15 amino acids. The TCR originated in a woman between 18 and 30 years old with Graves' hyperthyroidism. Sequenced input: peripheral blood or thyroid tissue (not recorded which). This chain links TRBV7-8 with TRBJ1-1; D is unclear. CDR3 loop: CASSPVVAPGTEAFF. The CDR3 DNA follows: TGTGCCAGCAGCCCAGTGGTAGCCCCGGGGACTGAAGCTTTCTTT.